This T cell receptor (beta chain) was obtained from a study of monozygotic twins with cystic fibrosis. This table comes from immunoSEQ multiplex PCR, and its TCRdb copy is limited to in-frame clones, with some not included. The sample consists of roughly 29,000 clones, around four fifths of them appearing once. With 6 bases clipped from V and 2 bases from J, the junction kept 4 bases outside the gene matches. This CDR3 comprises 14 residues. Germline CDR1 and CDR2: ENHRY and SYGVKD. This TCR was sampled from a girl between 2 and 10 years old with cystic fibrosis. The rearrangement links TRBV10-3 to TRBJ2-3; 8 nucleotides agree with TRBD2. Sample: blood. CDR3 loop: CAIRGAGATDTQYF. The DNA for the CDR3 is TGTGCCATCAGGGGAGCGGGAGCCACAGATACGCAGTATTTT.